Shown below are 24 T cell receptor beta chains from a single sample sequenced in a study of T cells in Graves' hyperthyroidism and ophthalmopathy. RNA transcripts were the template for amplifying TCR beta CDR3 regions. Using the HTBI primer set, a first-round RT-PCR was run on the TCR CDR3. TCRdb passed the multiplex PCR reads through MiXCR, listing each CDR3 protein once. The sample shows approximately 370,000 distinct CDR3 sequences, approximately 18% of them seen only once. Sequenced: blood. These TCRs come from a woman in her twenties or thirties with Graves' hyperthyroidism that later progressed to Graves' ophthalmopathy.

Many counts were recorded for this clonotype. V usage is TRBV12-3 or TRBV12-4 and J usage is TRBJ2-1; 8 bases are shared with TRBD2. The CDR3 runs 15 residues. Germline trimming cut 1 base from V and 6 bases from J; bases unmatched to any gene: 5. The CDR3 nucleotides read TGTGCCAGCAGTTTAGGAATCGGGACTAGCAATGAGCAGTTCTTC. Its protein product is CASSLGIGTSNEQFF.

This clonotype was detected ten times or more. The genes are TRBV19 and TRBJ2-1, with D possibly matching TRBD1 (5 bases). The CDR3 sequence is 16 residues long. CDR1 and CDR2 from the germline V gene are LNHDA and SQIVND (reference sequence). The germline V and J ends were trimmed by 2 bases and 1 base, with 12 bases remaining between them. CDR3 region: CASSIRQFWSYNEQFF. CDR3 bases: TGTGCCAGTAGTATAAGACAGTTCTGGTCCTACAATGAGCAGTTCTTC.

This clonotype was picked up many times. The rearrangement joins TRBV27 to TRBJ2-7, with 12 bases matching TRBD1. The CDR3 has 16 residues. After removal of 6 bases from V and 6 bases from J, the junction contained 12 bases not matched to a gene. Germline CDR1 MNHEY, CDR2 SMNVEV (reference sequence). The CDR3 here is CASSAFYRDRGREQYF. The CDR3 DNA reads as TGTGCCAGCAGCGCCTTTTACCGGGACAGGGGGCGCGAGCAGTACTTC.

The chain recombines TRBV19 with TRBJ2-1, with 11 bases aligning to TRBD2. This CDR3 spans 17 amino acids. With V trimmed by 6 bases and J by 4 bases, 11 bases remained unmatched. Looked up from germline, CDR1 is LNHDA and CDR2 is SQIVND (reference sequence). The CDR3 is CASRGYSGRASYNEQFF. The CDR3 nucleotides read TGTGCCAGTAGAGGGTATAGCGGGAGGGCCTCGTACAATGAGCAGTTCTTC.

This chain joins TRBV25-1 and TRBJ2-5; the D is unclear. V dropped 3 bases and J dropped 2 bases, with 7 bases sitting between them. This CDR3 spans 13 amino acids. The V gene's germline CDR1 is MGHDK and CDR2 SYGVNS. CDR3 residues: CASSDPVQETQYF. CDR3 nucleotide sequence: TGTGCCAGCAGTGATCCCGTTCAAGAGACCCAGTACTTC.

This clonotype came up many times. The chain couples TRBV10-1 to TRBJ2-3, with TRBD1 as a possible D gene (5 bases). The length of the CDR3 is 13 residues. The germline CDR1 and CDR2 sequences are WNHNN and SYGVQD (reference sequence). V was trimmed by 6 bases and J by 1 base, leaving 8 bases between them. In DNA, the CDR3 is TGCGCCAGCAGCAGGGCCCGCACAGATACGCAGTATTTT. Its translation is CASSRARTDTQYF.

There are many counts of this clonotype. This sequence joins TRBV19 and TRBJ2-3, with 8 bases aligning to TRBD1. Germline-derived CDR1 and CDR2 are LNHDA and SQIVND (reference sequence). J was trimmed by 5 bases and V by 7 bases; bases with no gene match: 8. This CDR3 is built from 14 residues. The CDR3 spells CASKRTGRGDTQYF. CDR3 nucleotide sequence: TGTGCCAGTAAAAGGACAGGGAGAGGAGATACGCAGTATTTT.

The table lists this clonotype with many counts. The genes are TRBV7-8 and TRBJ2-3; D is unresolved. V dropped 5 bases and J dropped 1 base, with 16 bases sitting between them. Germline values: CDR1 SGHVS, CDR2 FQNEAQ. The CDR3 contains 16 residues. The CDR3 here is CASSPTRVPGTDTQYF. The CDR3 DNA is TGTGCCAGCAGCCCCACCCGTGTCCCCGGCACAGATACGCAGTATTTT. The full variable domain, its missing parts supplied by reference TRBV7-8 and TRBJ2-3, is GAGVSQSPRYKVAKRGQDVALRCDPISGHVSLFWYQQALGQGPEFLTYFQNEAQLDKSGLPSDRFFAERPEGSVSTLKIQRTQQEDSAVYLCASSPTRVPGTDTQYFGPGTRLTVL.

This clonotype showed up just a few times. The CDR3: CASSQRGRATNEKLFF. The CDR3 DNA follows: TGTGCCAGCAGCCAACGGGGCCGGGCTACTAATGAAAAACTGTTTTTT. The V gene is TRBV3-1, the J gene TRBJ1-4; perhaps TRBD1 as D (5 bases). The CDR3 totals 16 residues. Trimming shortened V by 2 bases and J by 2 bases, and 12 bases separated the two germline ends. CDR1 LGHDT and CDR2 YNNKEL come from the germline V gene (reference sequence). Based on the CDR3 plus reference TRBV3-1 and TRBJ1-4, the full variable domain is DTAVSQTPKYLVTQMGNDKSIKCEQNLGHDTMYWYKQDSKKFLKIMFSYNNKELIINETVPNRFSPKSPDKAHLNLHINSLELGDSAVYFCASSQRGRATNEKLFFGSGTQLSVL.

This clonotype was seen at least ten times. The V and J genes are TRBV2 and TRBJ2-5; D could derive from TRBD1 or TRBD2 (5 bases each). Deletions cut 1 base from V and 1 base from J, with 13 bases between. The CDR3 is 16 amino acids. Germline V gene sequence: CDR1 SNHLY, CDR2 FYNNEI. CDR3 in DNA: TGTGCCAGCAGTGAAGATGGGACGAAAGCCCAAGAGACCCAGTACTTC. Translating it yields CASSEDGTKAQETQYF.

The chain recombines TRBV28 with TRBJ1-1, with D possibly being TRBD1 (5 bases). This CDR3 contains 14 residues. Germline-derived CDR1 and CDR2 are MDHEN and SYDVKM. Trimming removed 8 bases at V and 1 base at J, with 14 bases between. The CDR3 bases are TGTGCCAGCCTGGGGGAGATCGAGAACACTGAAGCTTTCTTT. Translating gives CASLGEIENTEAFF.

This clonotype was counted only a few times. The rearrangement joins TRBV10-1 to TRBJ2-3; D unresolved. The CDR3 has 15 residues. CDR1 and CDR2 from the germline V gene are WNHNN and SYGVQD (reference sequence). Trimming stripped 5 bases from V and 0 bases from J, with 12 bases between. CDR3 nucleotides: TGCGCCAGCAGTCCTCAGCCGACTAGCACAGATACGCAGTATTTT. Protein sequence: CASSPQPTSTDTQYF.

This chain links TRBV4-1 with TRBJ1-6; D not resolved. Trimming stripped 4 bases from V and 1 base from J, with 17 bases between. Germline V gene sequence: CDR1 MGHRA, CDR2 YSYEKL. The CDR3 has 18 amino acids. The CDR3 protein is CASSLPAGGGSYNSPLHF. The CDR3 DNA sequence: TGCGCCAGCAGCCTCCCCGCAGGCGGCGGGTCCTATAATTCACCCCTCCACTTT.

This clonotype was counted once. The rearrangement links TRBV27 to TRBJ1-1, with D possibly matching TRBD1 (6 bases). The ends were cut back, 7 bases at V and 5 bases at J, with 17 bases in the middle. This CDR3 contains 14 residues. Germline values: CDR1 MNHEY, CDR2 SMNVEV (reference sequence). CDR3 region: CASTQGGGWTEAFF. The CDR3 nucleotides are TGTGCCAGCACACAGGGAGGGGGATGGACTGAAGCTTTCTTT.

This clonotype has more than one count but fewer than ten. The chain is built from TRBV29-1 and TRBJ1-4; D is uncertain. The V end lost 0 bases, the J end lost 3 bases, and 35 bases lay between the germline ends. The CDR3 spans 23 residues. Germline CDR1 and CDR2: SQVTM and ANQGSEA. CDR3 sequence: CSVEDLIRVRRQSLRSANEKLFF. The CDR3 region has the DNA TGCAGCGTTGAAGATCTCATTCGGGTCCGGAGGCAAAGTCTTCGGTCCGCTAATGAAAAACTGTTTTTT. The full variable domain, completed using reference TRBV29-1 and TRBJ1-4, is SAVISQKPSRDICQRGTSLTIQCQVDSQVTMMFWYRQQPGQSLTLIATANQGSEATYESGFVIDKFPISRPNLTFSTLTVSNMSPEDSSIYLCSVEDLIRVRRQSLRSANEKLFFGSGTQLSVL.

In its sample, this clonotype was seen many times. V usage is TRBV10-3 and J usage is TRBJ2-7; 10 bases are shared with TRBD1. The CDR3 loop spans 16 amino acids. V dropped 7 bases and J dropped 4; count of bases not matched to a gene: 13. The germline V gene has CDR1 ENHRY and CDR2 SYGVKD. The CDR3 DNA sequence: TGTGCCATCACCGAGCTCCGGGACAGGGGTCGGTACGAGCAGTACTTC. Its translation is CAITELRDRGRYEQYF.

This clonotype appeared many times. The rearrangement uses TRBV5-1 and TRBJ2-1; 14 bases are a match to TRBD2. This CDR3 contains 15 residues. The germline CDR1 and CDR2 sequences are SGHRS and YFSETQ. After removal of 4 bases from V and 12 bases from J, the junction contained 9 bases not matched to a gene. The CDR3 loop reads CASSLRTSGGLGQFF. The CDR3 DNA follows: TGCGCCAGCAGCCTACGGACTAGCGGGGGGTTGGGGCAGTTCTTC.

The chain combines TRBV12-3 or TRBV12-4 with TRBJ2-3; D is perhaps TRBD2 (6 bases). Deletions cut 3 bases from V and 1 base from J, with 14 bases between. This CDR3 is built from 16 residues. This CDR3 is CASSFHPGTGTDTQYF. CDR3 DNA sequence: TGTGCCAGCAGTTTTCACCCGGGGACTGGCACAGATACGCAGTATTTT.

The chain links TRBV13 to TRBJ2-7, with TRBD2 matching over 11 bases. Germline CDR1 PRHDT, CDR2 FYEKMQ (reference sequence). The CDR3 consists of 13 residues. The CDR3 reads CASGGGSPYEQYF. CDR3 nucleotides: TGTGCTAGCGGGGGGGGGAGCCCCTACGAGCAGTACTTC.

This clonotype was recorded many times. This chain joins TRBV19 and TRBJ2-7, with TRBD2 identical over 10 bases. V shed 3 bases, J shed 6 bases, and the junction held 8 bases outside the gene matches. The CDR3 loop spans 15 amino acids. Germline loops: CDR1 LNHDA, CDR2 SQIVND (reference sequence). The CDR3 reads CASSIYSGRSGEQYF. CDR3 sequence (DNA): TGTGCCAGTAGTATTTATAGCGGGAGGTCGGGCGAGCAGTACTTC.

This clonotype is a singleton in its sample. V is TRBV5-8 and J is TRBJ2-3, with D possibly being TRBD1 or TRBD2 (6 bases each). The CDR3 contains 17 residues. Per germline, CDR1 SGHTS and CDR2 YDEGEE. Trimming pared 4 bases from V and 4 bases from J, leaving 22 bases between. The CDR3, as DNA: TGTGCCAGCAGCCCTGAAGGGGGGCCCATGGGCGCAGATACGCAGTATTTT. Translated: CASSPEGGPMGADTQYF.

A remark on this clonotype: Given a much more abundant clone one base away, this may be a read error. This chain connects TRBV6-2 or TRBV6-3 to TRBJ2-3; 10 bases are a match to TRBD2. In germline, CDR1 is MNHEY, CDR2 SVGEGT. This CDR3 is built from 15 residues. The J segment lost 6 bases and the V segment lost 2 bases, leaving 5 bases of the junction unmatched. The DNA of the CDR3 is TGTGCCAGCAGTTACCAGGGACTAGCGCTTGATACGCAGTATTTT. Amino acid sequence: CASSYQGLALDTQYF.

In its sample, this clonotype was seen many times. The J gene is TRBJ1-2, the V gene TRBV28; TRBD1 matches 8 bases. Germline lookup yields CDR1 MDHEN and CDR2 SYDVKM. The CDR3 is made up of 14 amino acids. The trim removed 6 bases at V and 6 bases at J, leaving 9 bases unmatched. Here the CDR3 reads CASSLPRGLNGYTF. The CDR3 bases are TGTGCCAGCAGCCTCCCCAGGGGGCTTAATGGCTACACCTTC.

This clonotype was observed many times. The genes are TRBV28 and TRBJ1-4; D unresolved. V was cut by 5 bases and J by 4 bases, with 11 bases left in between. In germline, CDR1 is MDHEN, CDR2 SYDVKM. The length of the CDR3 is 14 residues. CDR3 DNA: TGTGCCAGCAGTCCGCCCACAGTTAATGAAAAACTGTTTTTT. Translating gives CASSPPTVNEKLFF.